This TCR beta chain was obtained from a study of metastatic and nonmetastatic thyroid tumors. MiXCR was used by TCRdb to re-call the PCR reads. The sample carries approximately 38,000 clones, 20% to 30% recorded once. Until they underwent thyroid surgery, no patient had received any treatment. This CDR3 comprises 14 residues. Germline CDR1 is MNHEY and CDR2 is SMNVEV (reference sequence). V shed 1 base, J shed 7 bases, and the junction held 3 bases outside the gene matches. This clone was counted ten times or more. The V call is TRBV27, the J call TRBJ1-4, with 7 bases fitting TRBD1. The source material was blood. This TCR was sampled from a female donor with papillary thyroid cancer or a benign thyroid nodule (not recorded which). Some clones in this sample may be carry-over from other donors' samples. The CDR3 DNA sequence: TGTGCCAGCAGTTTATGGGGGGACAGTGAAAAACTGTTTTTT. The encoded protein is CASSLWGDSEKLFF.